What follows are 21 T cell receptor beta chains derived from one specimen sequenced in a study of identical twins. TCRdb re-analysed the 5' RACE reads in MiXCR, keeping a single row per CDR3 protein. Here the sample spans around 160,000 distinct CDR3 sequences, under 4.5% being singletons. The sample comprised memory T cells sorted from blood. The receptor set was obtained from a young man in good health.

In its sample, this clonotype was seen many times. CDR3: CSFSSGSNEQFF. The DNA for the CDR3 is TGCAGCTTTTCGTCTGGGAGCAATGAGCAGTTCTTC. The chain couples TRBV29-1 to TRBJ2-1, with D possibly TRBD2 on 5 matching bases. Trimming left V 8 bases short and J 6 bases short, with 14 bases between. The V gene's germline CDR1 is SQVTM and CDR2 ANQGSEA. The CDR3 runs 12 residues.

This clonotype has ten or more counts. The rearrangement links TRBV12-5 to TRBJ2-5; D not certain. The CDR3 is 14 amino acids. Per the germline V gene, CDR1 is LGHNT and CDR2 is FRNRAP. V was shortened by 7 bases and J by 1 base, with 13 bases between the two germline ends. CDR3 DNA: TGTGCTAGTGCTCTGCCGGGCGGCCAAGAGACCCAGTACTTC. The encoded protein is CASALPGGQETQYF.

This clonotype came up many times. The chain employs TRBV6-5 and TRBJ2-7; D may be TRBD2 (5 bases). The germline gives CDR1 MNHEY, CDR2 SVGAGI. The V and J ends lost 1 base and 6 bases respectively, with 13 bases between them. This CDR3 is built from 14 residues. CDR3 sequence: CASSYLGSGSEQYF. In DNA, the CDR3 is TGTGCCAGCAGTTACTTGGGCTCGGGAAGCGAGCAGTACTTC.

This clonotype was counted ten times or more. The chain recombines TRBV30 with TRBJ1-4, with D uncertain. The germline gives CDR1 GTSNPN, CDR2 SVGIG (reference sequence). Trimming stripped 0 bases from V and 5 bases from J, with 10 bases between. The CDR3 spans 14 residues. Here the CDR3 reads CAWSVDLSNEKLFF. The DNA of the CDR3 is TGTGCCTGGAGTGTAGACCTTTCGAATGAAAAACTGTTTTTT.

This clonotype was observed at least ten times. J is TRBJ1-2 and V is TRBV28; 8 bases align to TRBD1. This CDR3 spans 14 amino acids. Losses at the gene ends were 1 base for V and 8 bases for J; bases not matched to a gene: 6. Germline V gene data show CDR1 as MDHEN and CDR2 as SYDVKM. In DNA, the CDR3 is TGTGCCAGCAGTTTATTAGACAGGGGTTTGGGCTACACCTTC. This codes for CASSLLDRGLGYTF.

At least ten counts were recorded for this clonotype. V and J are TRBV5-1 and TRBJ2-3; the D gene is possibly TRBD1 (6 bases). Germline lookup yields CDR1 SGHRS and CDR2 YFSETQ. Trimming removed 0 bases at V and 0 bases at J, with 8 bases between. The CDR3 has 15 amino acids. As DNA, the CDR3 is TGCGCCAGCAGCTTGGAACAGGGCAGCACAGATACGCAGTATTTT. Protein: CASSLEQGSTDTQYF.

This clonotype was seen ten or more times. The gene calls are TRBV12-5 and TRBJ1-3; no clear D gene. V dropped 0 bases and J dropped 0 bases, with 9 bases sitting between them. Germline V gives CDR1 LGHNT, CDR2 FRNRAP. The CDR3 runs to 16 residues. CDR3: CASGLVGGSSGNTIYF. In nucleotides, the CDR3 is TGTGCTAGTGGTTTGGTAGGAGGGAGCTCTGGAAACACCATATATTTT.

At least ten counts were recorded for this clonotype. This chain joins TRBV24-1 and TRBJ1-1; 10 bases map to TRBD1. CDR3 length: 15 amino acids. Germline lookup yields CDR1 KGHDR and CDR2 SFDVKD. The J segment lost 1 base and the V segment lost 7 bases, leaving 5 bases of the junction unmatched. The CDR3 sequence: CATSPGQGGNTEAFF. For the CDR3, the DNA is TGTGCCACCAGCCCCGGACAGGGGGGGAACACTGAAGCTTTCTTT.

This clonotype was seen ten or more times. The chain couples TRBV20-1 to TRBJ2-5; D tentatively fits TRBD1 or TRBD2 (5 bases each). Germline V CDR1 and CDR2: DFQATT, SNEGSKA (reference sequence). The V gene lost 3 bases and the J gene lost 5 bases, with 10 bases spanning the gap. This CDR3 region has 12 residues. This CDR3 reads CSARTGLETQYF. CDR3 nucleotides: TGCAGTGCTAGGACGGGGCTCGAGACCCAGTACTTC.

This clonotype was seen ten or more times. The chain employs TRBV7-8 and TRBJ2-7; possibly TRBD2 for D (5 bases). V was shortened by 1 base and J by 4 bases, with 11 bases between the two germline ends. This CDR3 has 14 amino acids. CDR1 SGHVS and CDR2 FQNEAQ come from the germline V gene. The CDR3 reads CASSLDRGNYEQYV. CDR3 coding DNA: TGTGCCAGCAGCTTAGACCGGGGAAATTACGAGCAGTACGTC.

This clonotype was counted many times. The chain uses TRBV24-1 and TRBJ2-1; D remains ambiguous. V shed 1 base and J shed 9 bases, with 6 bases lying between them. The germline gives CDR1 KGHDR, CDR2 SFDVKD. The CDR3 is 12 amino acids. CDR3 sequence (DNA): TGTGCCACCAGTGATTTTGGTCCTGAGCAGTTCTTC. This encodes CATSDFGPEQFF.

The sample holds many counts of this clonotype. The chain joins TRBV11-3 to TRBJ1-1; TRBD1 might be the D (5 bases). CDR1 SGHNT and CDR2 YENEEA come from the germline V gene. V lost 2 bases and J 6 bases, leaving 16 bases between the germline ends. The length of the CDR3 is 15 residues. CDR3 coding DNA: TGTGCCAGCAGCTTATTCGTCAGGGTAAAGGCTGAAGCTTTCTTT. Its protein is CASSLFVRVKAEAFF.

This clonotype occurred many times. The genes are TRBV5-1 and TRBJ2-5; D gene uncertain. The CDR3 totals 15 residues. The V end lost 4 bases, the J end lost 1 base, and 14 bases lay between the germline ends. Germline CDR1 is SGHRS and CDR2 is YFSETQ. CDR3 nucleotides: TGCGCCAGCAGCCCAACTACAGTTCTCCAAGAGACCCAGTACTTC. This sequence encodes CASSPTTVLQETQYF.

This clonotype has a count of ten or more. Written as DNA, the CDR3 is TGCAGTGCGCACGGAGGGGGCCACAATGAGCAGTTCTTC. Translating it yields CSAHGGGHNEQFF. The chain recombines TRBV20-1 with TRBJ2-1, with a weak D call TRBD1 (7 bases). Germline CDR1 reads DFQATT; CDR2 reads SNEGSKA (reference sequence). This CDR3 region has 13 residues. V was clipped by 6 bases and J by 5 bases, with 14 bases between them.

This clonotype was picked up many times. CDR3 loop: CASSYRVRGTEAFF. The CDR3 DNA sequence: TGTGCCAGCAGCTACAGGGTTAGGGGCACTGAAGCTTTCTTT. The rearrangement joins TRBV12-3 or TRBV12-4 to TRBJ1-1; TRBD1 is a possible D gene (6 bases). V lost 6 bases and J 4 bases, leaving 15 bases between the germline ends. This CDR3 comprises 14 residues.

This clonotype has at least ten counts. The gene calls are TRBV20-1 and TRBJ2-5; 7 bases line up with TRBD2. Trimming removed 0 bases from V and 5 bases from J; junction bases left unmatched: 18. Germline values: CDR1 DFQATT, CDR2 SNEGSKA (reference sequence). The CDR3 contains 18 residues. The CDR3 here is CSARDLMGPAGNRETQYF. CDR3 coding DNA: TGCAGTGCTAGAGACTTGATGGGACCAGCGGGAAATAGGGAGACCCAGTACTTC.

This clonotype was found many times. V usage is TRBV6-1 and J usage is TRBJ1-1; no definite D call. The V end lost 7 bases, the J end lost 3 bases, and 6 bases lay between the germline ends. CDR1 is MNHNS and CDR2 is SASEGT in the germline V gene. The CDR3 consists of 11 residues. The CDR3: CASTLDTEAFF. The CDR3 DNA reads as TGTGCCAGCACCCTGGACACTGAAGCTTTCTTT.

The V gene is TRBV5-1, the J gene TRBJ2-1; perhaps TRBD2 as D (6 bases). Trimming removed 7 bases at V and 4 bases at J, with 15 bases between. Germline CDR1 and CDR2: SGHRS and YFSETQ. The length of the CDR3 is 14 residues. CDR3 region: CASVLGGTYNEQFF. The DNA of the CDR3 is TGCGCCAGCGTGCTTGGGGGGACTTACAATGAGCAGTTCTTC.

The rearrangement links TRBV3-1 to TRBJ2-3; D is uncertain. In germline, CDR1 is LGHDT, CDR2 YNNKEL (reference sequence). The CDR3 spans 19 residues. V shed 0 bases and J shed 1 base, with 20 bases lying between them. The CDR3 coding sequence is TGTGCCAGCAGCCAAGAGAGTATGCTACAGCCACGAGGCACAGATACGCAGTATTTT. As protein: CASSQESMLQPRGTDTQYF.

This clonotype was seen ten or more times. The genes are TRBV5-1 and TRBJ1-1; D not certain. Germline V lookup: CDR1 SGHRS, CDR2 YFSETQ. CDR3 length: 15 residues. V lost 0 bases to trimming and J lost 1 base, with 10 bases between them. CDR3 sequence (DNA): TGCGCCAGCAGCTTGGAAAGTCAATGGAACACTGAAGCTTTCTTT. It codes for CASSLESQWNTEAFF.

This clonotype came up many times. The V and J genes are TRBV27 and TRBJ2-2; possible D gene TRBD2, 5 bases. Germline V gene data show CDR1 as MNHEY and CDR2 as SMNVEV (reference sequence). The CDR3 spans 14 residues. Trimming removed 6 bases from V and 6 bases from J, with 14 bases in between. CDR3 sequence (DNA): TGTGCCAGCAGATCCCGGACCGGGGCCGGGGAGCTGTTTTTT. The encoded protein is CASRSRTGAGELFF.